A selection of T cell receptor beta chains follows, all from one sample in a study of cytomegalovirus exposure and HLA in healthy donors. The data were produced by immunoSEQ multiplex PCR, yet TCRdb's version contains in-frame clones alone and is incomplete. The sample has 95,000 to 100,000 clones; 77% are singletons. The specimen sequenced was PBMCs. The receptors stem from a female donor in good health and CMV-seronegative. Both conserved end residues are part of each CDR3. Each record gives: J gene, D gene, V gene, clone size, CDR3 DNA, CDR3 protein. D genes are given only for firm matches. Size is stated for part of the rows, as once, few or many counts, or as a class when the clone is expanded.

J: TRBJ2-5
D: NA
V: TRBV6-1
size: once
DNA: TGTGCCAGCAGTGAAGCAGGGGTGACAGGAAAGCAGTACTTC
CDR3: CASSEAGVTGKQYF

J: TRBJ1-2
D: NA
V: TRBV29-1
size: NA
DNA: TGCAGCGTTGGGGCAGGCTTCCCCTATGGCTACACCTTC
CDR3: CSVGAGFPYGYTF

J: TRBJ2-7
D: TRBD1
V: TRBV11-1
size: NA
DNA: TGTGCCAGCAGTCAAACAGGGGCATTTAATTCCGCGTACGAGCAGTACTTC
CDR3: CASSQTGAFNSAYEQYF

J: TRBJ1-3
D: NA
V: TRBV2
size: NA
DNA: TGTGCCAGCAGTGTGCGACAGGCTATCTCTGGAAACACCATATATTTT
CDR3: CASSVRQAISGNTIYF

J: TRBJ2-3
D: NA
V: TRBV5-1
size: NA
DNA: TGCGCCAGCAGCTTGGGACCAGGGAGCACAGATACGCAGTATTTT
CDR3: CASSLGPGSTDTQYF

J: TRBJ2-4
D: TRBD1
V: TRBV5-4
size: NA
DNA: TGTGCCAGCAGCAGGACAGGGGCGGTAGCCAAAAACATTCAGTACTTC
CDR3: CASSRTGAVAKNIQYF

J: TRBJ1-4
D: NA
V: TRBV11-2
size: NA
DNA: TGTGCCAGCAGCTCCGGGGTGGGGACTAATGAAAAACTGTTTTTT
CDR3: CASSSGVGTNEKLFF

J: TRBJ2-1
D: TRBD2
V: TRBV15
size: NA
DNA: TGTGCCACCAGCAAGACTAGCGGCTCCTACAATGAGCAGTTCTTC
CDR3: CATSKTSGSYNEQFF

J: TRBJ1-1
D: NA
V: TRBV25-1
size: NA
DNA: TGTGCCAGCAGGGCAGACAGGTACATGAACACTGAAGCTTTCTTT
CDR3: CASRADRYMNTEAFF

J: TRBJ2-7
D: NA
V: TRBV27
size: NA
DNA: TGTGCCAGCAGTCGCCACATCGGGACAAACTCCTACGAGCAGTACTTC
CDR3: CASSRHIGTNSYEQYF

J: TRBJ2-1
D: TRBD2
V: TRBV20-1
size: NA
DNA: TGCTGTAGCGGGGACTACAATGAGCAGTTCTTC
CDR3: CCSGDYNEQFF

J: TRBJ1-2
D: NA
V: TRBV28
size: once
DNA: TGTGCCAGCCAACGGGGTTCCGGTATAGGCACCTTC
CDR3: CASQRGSGIGTF

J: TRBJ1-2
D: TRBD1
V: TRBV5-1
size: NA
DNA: TGCGCCAGCAGCCAGGGACAGCACTATGGCTACACCTTC
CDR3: CASSQGQHYGYTF

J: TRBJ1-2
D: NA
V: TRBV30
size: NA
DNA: TGTGCCTGGAGTCCAACCGGGACAAAAACTGGCTACACCTTC
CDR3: CAWSPTGTKTGYTF

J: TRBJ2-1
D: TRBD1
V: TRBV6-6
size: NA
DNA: TGTGCCAGCAGTTACCGGGACAGGGGTACCCATGAGCAGTTCTTC
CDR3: CASSYRDRGTHEQFF

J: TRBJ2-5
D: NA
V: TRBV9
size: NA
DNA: TGTGCCAGCAGCTCCCAGGCCCAAGAGACCCAGTACTTC
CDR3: CASSSQAQETQYF

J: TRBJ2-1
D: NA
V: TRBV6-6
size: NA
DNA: TGTGCCAGCAGTTATGAGGGAGGAACGAATGAGCAGTTCTTC
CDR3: CASSYEGGTNEQFF

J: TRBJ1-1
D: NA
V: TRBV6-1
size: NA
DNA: TGTGCCAGCAGACTCCAGGGCGAACCTTTCTTT
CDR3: CASRLQGEPFF

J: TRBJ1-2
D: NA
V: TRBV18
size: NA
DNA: TGTGCCAGCTCAACCTCGGCCGGGGACTATGGCTACACCTTC
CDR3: CASSTSAGDYGYTF

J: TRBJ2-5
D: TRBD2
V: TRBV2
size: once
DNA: TGTGCCAGCAGTCTTTTAGCGGGGGGGCGTGAGACCCAGTACTTC
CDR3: CASSLLAGGRETQYF

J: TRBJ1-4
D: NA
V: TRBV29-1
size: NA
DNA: TGCAGCGTTGAGGCAGCGGGAGGGTCTAATGAAAAACTGTTTTTT
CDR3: CSVEAAGGSNEKLFF

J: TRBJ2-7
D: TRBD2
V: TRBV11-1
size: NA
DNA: TGTGCCAGCAGCTTGGCGGTAGCGGGAGGATACGAGCAGTACTTC
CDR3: CASSLAVAGGYEQYF

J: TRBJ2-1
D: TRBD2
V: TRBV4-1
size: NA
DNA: TGCGCCAGCAGCCAAGTAGCGGGAGACCCGCACCGGGAGCAGTTCTTC
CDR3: CASSQVAGDPHREQFF

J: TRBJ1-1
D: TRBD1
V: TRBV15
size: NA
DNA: TGTGCCACCAGCAGAGATCCCCCCAACAGGGGCCTCACTGAAGCTTTCTTT
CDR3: CATSRDPPNRGLTEAFF

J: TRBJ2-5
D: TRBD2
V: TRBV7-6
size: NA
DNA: TGTGCCAGCAGCCATCGACTAGCGGGAGAGACCCAGTACTTC
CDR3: CASSHRLAGETQYF

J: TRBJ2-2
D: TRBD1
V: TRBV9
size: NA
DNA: TGTGCCAGCAGCATTACAGGGGGAAGGGACACCGGGGAGCTGTTTTTT
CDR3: CASSITGGRDTGELFF

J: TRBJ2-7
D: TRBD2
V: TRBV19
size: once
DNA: TGTGCCAGTAGTCTAGCGGGAGCCGTCTCCTACGAGCAGTACTTC
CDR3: CASSLAGAVSYEQYF

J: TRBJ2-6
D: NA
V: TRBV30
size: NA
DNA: TGTGCCTGGTACGAGAGGCCTGGGGCCAACGTCCTGACTTTC
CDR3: CAWYERPGANVLTF

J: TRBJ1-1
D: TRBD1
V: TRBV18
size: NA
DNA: TGTGCCAGCTCACTCGGGACAGCCAACACTGAAGCTTTCTTT
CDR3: CASSLGTANTEAFF

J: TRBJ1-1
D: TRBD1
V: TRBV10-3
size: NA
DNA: TGTGCCACCAAGGACAGGGGGCAAGGTGGCACTGAAGCTTTCTTT
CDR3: CATKDRGQGGTEAFF

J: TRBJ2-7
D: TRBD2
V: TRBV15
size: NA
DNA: TGTGCCACCAGCAGAGATCAGCGGGAGGTCGACGAGCAGTACTTC
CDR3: CATSRDQREVDEQYF

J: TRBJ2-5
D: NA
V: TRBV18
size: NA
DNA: TGTGCCAGCTCACCACCGTCCTATGGCCAAGAGTCGGGGTACTTC
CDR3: CASSPPSYGQESGYF

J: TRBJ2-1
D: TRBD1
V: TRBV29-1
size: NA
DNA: TGCAGCGGGGAGGACAGGGGGTTGAGTAATGAGCAGTTCTTC
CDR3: CSGEDRGLSNEQFF

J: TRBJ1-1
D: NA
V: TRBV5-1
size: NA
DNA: TGCGCCAGCAGCTTGGTTGGGGGCGGTAACACTGAAGCTTTCTTT
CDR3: CASSLVGGGNTEAFF

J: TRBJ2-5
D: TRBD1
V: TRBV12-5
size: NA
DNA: TGTGCTAGTGGTAATACTTCTCGACAGGGATTGGAGACCCAGTACTTC
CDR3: CASGNTSRQGLETQYF

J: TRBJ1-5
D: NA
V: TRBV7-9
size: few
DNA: TGTGCCAGCAGTTCAGAGGCGGATAGCAATCAGCCCCAGCATTTT
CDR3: CASSSEADSNQPQHF

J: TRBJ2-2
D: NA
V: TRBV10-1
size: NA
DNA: TGCGCCAGCAGCCTAATGAACACCGGGGAGCTGTTTTTT
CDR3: CASSLMNTGELFF

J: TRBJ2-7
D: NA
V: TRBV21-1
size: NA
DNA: TGTGCCAGCAGCCTCCCCTTCTACGAGCAGTACTTC
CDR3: CASSLPFYEQYF

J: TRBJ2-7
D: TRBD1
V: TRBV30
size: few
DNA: TGTGCCTGGAGTAGGCCGGACAGGGGGAACGAGCAGTACTTC
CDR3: CAWSRPDRGNEQYF

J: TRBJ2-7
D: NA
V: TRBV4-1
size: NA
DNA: TGCGCCAGCAGCAGCCCTGGACGGGGCTACGAGCAGTACTTC
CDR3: CASSSPGRGYEQYF

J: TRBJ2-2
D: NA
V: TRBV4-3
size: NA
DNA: TGCGCCAGCAGCCCCACGGAGCTCCTCACCGGGGAGCTGTTTTTT
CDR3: CASSPTELLTGELFF

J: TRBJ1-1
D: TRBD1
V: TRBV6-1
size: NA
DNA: TGTGCCAGCCTAAAGGGCCAGGGGGCTATCTCAGAAGCTTTCTTT
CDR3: CASLKGQGAISEAFF

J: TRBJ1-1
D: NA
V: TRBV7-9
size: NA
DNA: TGTGCCAGCAGCTTAGCCGGGTACAACACTGAAGCTTTCTTT
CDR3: CASSLAGYNTEAFF

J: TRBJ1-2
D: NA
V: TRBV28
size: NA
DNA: TGTGCCAGCCACCCCCGAGGCTATGGCTACACCTTC
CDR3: CASHPRGYGYTF

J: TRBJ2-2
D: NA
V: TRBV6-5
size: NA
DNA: TGTGCCAGCAGTAGACAGTTAACCGGGGAGCTGTTTTTT
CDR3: CASSRQLTGELFF

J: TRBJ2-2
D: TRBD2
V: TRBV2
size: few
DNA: TGTGCCAGCGGCGGACTAGCGGGGACTCCCACCGGGGAGCTGTTTTTT
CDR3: CASGGLAGTPTGELFF

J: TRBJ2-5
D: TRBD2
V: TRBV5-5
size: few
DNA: TGTGCCAGCAGCTTGGTGTGGGCGGGGGGAACCCAGTACTTC
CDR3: CASSLVWAGGTQYF

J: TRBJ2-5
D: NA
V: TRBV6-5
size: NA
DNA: TGTGCCAGCAGTTACCTAATGACGGGAGACCAAGAGACCCAGTACTTC
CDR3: CASSYLMTGDQETQYF

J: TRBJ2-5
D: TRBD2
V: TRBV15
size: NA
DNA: TGTGCCACCAGCAGTGGACTAGCGGGGGAGACCCAGTACTTC
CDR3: CATSSGLAGETQYF

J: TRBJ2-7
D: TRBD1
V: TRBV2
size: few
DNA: TGTGCCAGCAGGTACAGGGGTTTGACCTACGAGCAGTACTTC
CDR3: CASRYRGLTYEQYF

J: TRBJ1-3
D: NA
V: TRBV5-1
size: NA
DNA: TGCGCCAGCAGCTTGGCCGTCGGGATAAACTCTGGAAACACCATATATTTT
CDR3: CASSLAVGINSGNTIYF

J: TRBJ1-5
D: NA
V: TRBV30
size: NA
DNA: TGTGCCTGGAGTAAGGTGGGAGGCCAGCCCCAGCATTTT
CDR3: CAWSKVGGQPQHF